One sample yielded the 29 T cell receptor beta chains listed below, sequenced in a study of PD-1 blockade in classical Hodgkin lymphoma. The time point is: newly diagnosed, previously untreated cHL patient sample. Isolation of CD4+ T cells from thawed PBMCs was performed by magnetic negative selection. Produced via immunoSEQ multiplex PCR; TCRdb's table is partial and in-frame only. The sample contains roughly 14,000 clones, around 83% of which appear only once. Sequenced sample: CD4+ T cells from blood. All receptors come from a human donor with classical Hodgkin lymphoma.

The gene calls are TRBV6-6 and TRBJ1-6; D perhaps matches TRBD1 (5 bases). The CDR3 consists of 14 residues. V lost 5 bases and J lost 6, with 11 bases in between. Germline CDR1 reads MNHNY; CDR2 reads SVGAGI (reference sequence). CDR3 loop: CASSRDRRNSPLHF. The CDR3 DNA follows: TGTGCCAGCAGTCGGGACCGGCGTAATTCACCCCTCCACTTT.

This chain joins TRBV2 and TRBJ1-6; 7 nucleotides line up with TRBD1. Germline V gene data show CDR1 as SNHLY and CDR2 as FYNNEI. The CDR3 length is 13 residues. V lost 10 bases to trimming and J lost 9 bases; unmatched junction nucleotides: 9. CDR3 loop: CATSGGRGSPLHF. CDR3 nucleotide sequence: TGTGCCACCTCAGGGGGTCGGGGTTCACCCCTCCACTTT.

The chain carries TRBV7-2 and TRBJ2-5, with 8 bases identical to TRBD1. Unmatched junction bases numbered 6, after V lost 5 bases and J lost 7 bases. Per germline, CDR1 SGHTA and CDR2 FQGNSA. The length of the CDR3 is 13 residues. DNA for the CDR3: TGTGCCAGCAGCCTGGGACAGGATCGGACCCAGTACTTC. Translation: CASSLGQDRTQYF.

The V call is TRBV5-4, the J call TRBJ2-1; D is unclear. This CDR3 has 15 amino acids. Trimming removed 5 bases at V and 0 bases at J, with 12 bases between. The germline V gene has CDR1 SGHNT and CDR2 YYREEE (reference sequence). The CDR3 sequence: CASSHRRSSYNEQFF. Here the CDR3 DNA reads TGTGCCAGCAGTCACCGACGGAGCTCCTACAATGAGCAGTTCTTC.

V is TRBV7-2 and J is TRBJ2-7; D gene ambiguous. The CDR3 covers 14 residues. Deletions cut 1 base from V and 1 base from J, with 8 bases between. Looked up from germline, CDR1 is SGHTA and CDR2 is FQGNSA. The CDR3 nucleotides read TGTGCCAGCAGCTTAGTTAGGCAGTCCTACGAGCAGTACTTC. It yields the protein CASSLVRQSYEQYF.

For this clone: The same CDR3 is also encoded by other DNA sequences in this sample. The chain joins TRBV27 to TRBJ1-1; no definite D call. Trimming removed 4 bases at V and 0 bases at J, with 9 bases between. Per germline, CDR1 MNHEY and CDR2 SMNVEV (reference sequence). The CDR3 length is 14 residues. The CDR3 reads CASSSPGLNTEAFF. As DNA, the CDR3 is TGTGCCAGCAGTTCTCCGGGGTTGAACACTGAAGCTTTCTTT.

This sequence joins TRBV19 and TRBJ1-1; D gene unclear. This CDR3 has 14 residues. Germline lookup yields CDR1 LNHDA and CDR2 SQIVND (reference sequence). Trimming pared 6 bases from V and 1 base from J, leaving 12 bases between. The CDR3 region is CASRLRTENTEAFF. CDR3 in DNA: TGTGCCAGTAGGTTGAGGACGGAGAACACTGAAGCTTTCTTT.

V is TRBV19 and J is TRBJ2-1, with a weak D call TRBD1 (6 bases). Trimming cost V 4 bases and J 3 bases, with 16 bases left between them. This CDR3 has 16 amino acids. CDR1 LNHDA and CDR2 SQIVND come from the germline V gene (reference sequence). The CDR3 bases are TGTGCCAGTAGTAAACCATGGACAGTCTACTACAATGAGCAGTTCTTC. Translation gives CASSKPWTVYYNEQFF.

This chain connects TRBV11-3 to TRBJ1-2, with D maybe TRBD1 (6 bases). Germline CDR1 is SGHNT and CDR2 is YENEEA. Trimming removed 0 bases at V and 8 bases at J, with 10 bases between. The CDR3 covers 13 residues. CDR3 bases: TGTGCCAGCAGCTTAGAAGGGGGTCGGGGCTACACCTTC. Its translation: CASSLEGGRGYTF.

V is TRBV5-6 and J is TRBJ2-4; weak D call: TRBD2 (6 bases). Deletions cut 0 bases from V and 3 bases from J, with 10 bases between. CDR1 is SGHDT and CDR2 is YYEEEE in the germline V gene. The CDR3 is 15 residues long. CDR3 region: CASSLGWRGKNIQYF. CDR3 sequence (DNA): TGTGCCAGCAGCTTGGGCTGGAGGGGCAAAAACATTCAGTACTTC. Based on the CDR3 plus reference TRBV5-6 and TRBJ2-4, the full variable domain is DAGVTQSPTHLIKTRGQQVTLRCSPKSGHDTVSWYQQALGQGPQFIFQYYEEEERQRGNFPDRFSGHQFPNYSSELNVNALLLGDSALYLCASSLGWRGKNIQYFGAGTRLSVL.

The chain is built from TRBV30 and TRBJ2-7; a possible D gene is TRBD1 (6 bases). The germline CDR1 and CDR2 sequences are GTSNPN and SVGIG (reference sequence). V was pared by 3 bases and J by 0 bases, with 9 bases between. This CDR3 spans 13 amino acids. CDR3 sequence (DNA): TGTGCCTGGAGCCAGGACAGCTCCTACGAGCAGTACTTC. It is translated as CAWSQDSSYEQYF.

The chain combines TRBV30 with TRBJ1-1; D not resolved. Germline V gene lookup returns CDR1 GTSNPN and CDR2 SVGIG (reference sequence). The CDR3 loop spans 15 amino acids. V gave up 0 bases and J gave up 3 bases, with 14 bases separating them. In nucleotides, the CDR3 is TGTGCCTGGAGTGTACTTGGAGGGCACGACACTGAAGCTTTCTTT. Amino acid sequence: CAWSVLGGHDTEAFF.

V and J are TRBV9 and TRBJ2-5; no definite D call. V lost 2 bases and J 4 bases, leaving 9 bases between the germline ends. Germline CDR1 is SGDLS and CDR2 is YYNGEE. The CDR3 sequence is 13 residues long. The CDR3 DNA reads TGTGCCAGCAGCGTGAACAGCCGAGAGACCCAGTACTTC. It yields the protein CASSVNSRETQYF.

The chain couples TRBV18 to TRBJ1-6; tentative D call: TRBD1 (6 bases). The CDR3 length is 17 residues. The V and J ends lost 3 bases and 6 bases respectively, with 18 bases between them. Per the germline V gene, CDR1 is KGHSH and CDR2 is LQKENI. The CDR3 DNA reads TGTGCCAGCTCACCCTTCGGACAGATTCGGGGTAATTCACCCCTCCACTTT. This translates into CASSPFGQIRGNSPLHF.

This clone was detected only once. The genes are TRBV11-2 and TRBJ2-5, with TRBD1 matching over 9 bases. Trimming removed 6 bases from V and 5 bases from J; junction bases left unmatched: 7. The CDR3 spans 14 residues. The germline V gene encodes CDR1 SGHAT and CDR2 FQNNGV. The CDR3 here is CASSLQGARETQYF. The CDR3 DNA reads TGTGCCAGCAGTCTACAGGGGGCGCGGGAGACCCAGTACTTC.

DNA of the CDR3: TGTGCCAGCAGCCAATCCGGGACATTGAAAAACATTCAGTACTTC. As protein: CASSQSGTLKNIQYF. This rearrangement joins TRBV16 to TRBJ2-4, with a possible D match to TRBD1 (6 bases). Germline CDR1 and CDR2: KGHSY and FQNENV. Trimming left V 0 bases short and J 4 bases short, with 10 bases between. The length of the CDR3 is 15 residues. Full variable domain (rest looked up from reference TRBV16 and TRBJ2-4): GEEVAQTPKHLVRGEGQKAKLYCAPIKGHSYVFWYQQVLKNEFKFLISFQNENVFDETGMPKERFSAKCLPNSPCSLEIQATKLEDSAVYFCASSQSGTLKNIQYFGAGTRLSVL.

J is TRBJ2-7 and V is TRBV6-1; TRBD2 matches at 7 bases. CDR1 is MNHNS and CDR2 is SASEGT in the germline V gene. The CDR3 is 12 residues long. The V and J ends lost 4 bases and 3 bases, in that order; junction bases with no gene match: 0. The CDR3 loop is CASSAGGYEQYF. As DNA, the CDR3 is TGTGCCAGCAGTGCGGGAGGCTACGAGCAGTACTTC.

This rearrangement joins TRBV7-2 to TRBJ2-7; no clear D. The V end lost 0 bases, the J end lost 3 bases, and 9 bases lay between the germline ends. Germline-derived CDR1 and CDR2 are SGHTA and FQGNSA. CDR3 length: 14 amino acids. CDR3 DNA sequence: TGTGCCAGCAGCTTAGCGCAGCCGAACTACGAGCAGTACTTC. Protein sequence: CASSLAQPNYEQYF.

The J gene is TRBJ2-1, the V gene TRBV7-9, with D possibly matching TRBD1 (5 bases). The V gene lost 2 bases and the J gene lost 5 bases, with 13 bases spanning the gap. CDR1 is SEHNR and CDR2 is FQNEAQ in the germline V gene (reference sequence). This CDR3 region has 15 residues. Here the CDR3 DNA reads TGTGCCAGCAGCTTAAGGGGTGAAACGGACAATGAGCAGTTCTTC. Translation gives CASSLRGETDNEQFF. Drawing the rest from reference TRBV7-9 and TRBJ2-1, the complete variable domain is DTGVSQNPRHKITKRGQNVTFRCDPISEHNRLYWYRQTLGQGPEFLTYFQNEAQLEKSRLLSDRFSAERPKGSFSTLEIQRTEQGDSAMYLCASSLRGETDNEQFFGPGTRLTVL.

The chain has TRBV18 and TRBJ2-5, with D tentatively TRBD2 (5 bases). CDR1 is KGHSH and CDR2 is LQKENI in the germline V gene. Trimming took off 2 bases at V and 5 bases at J, with 18 bases between the two ends. This CDR3 has 16 amino acids. The chain's CDR3 is CASSPSQQQSGETQYF. The CDR3 DNA is TGTGCCAGCTCACCAAGTCAGCAGCAATCGGGGGAGACCCAGTACTTC.

The CDR3 here is CAWSGTGRDEKLFF. CDR3 nucleotides: TGTGCCTGGAGTGGGACAGGGAGGGATGAAAAACTGTTTTTT. The chain has TRBV30 and TRBJ1-4, with TRBD1 matching 8 bases. Per the germline V gene, CDR1 is GTSNPN and CDR2 is SVGIG (reference sequence). There are 14 residues in the CDR3. Unmatched junction bases numbered 4, after V lost 1 base and J lost 6 bases.

This clone was observed once. The chain is built from TRBV7-2 and TRBJ2-1; D not resolved. Trimming took 5 bases from V and 5 from J, leaving 10 bases between them. The CDR3 is 13 amino acids. In germline, CDR1 is SGHTA, CDR2 FQGNSA. The chain's CDR3 is CASSLGRNNEQFF. DNA for the CDR3: TGTGCCAGCAGCCTGGGTCGTAACAATGAGCAGTTCTTC.

This chain uses TRBV28 with TRBJ2-1, with 7 bases fitting TRBD1. V was clipped by 5 bases and J by 0 bases; unmatched bases: 7. CDR3 length: 16 residues. Germline values: CDR1 MDHEN, CDR2 SYDVKM. As DNA, the CDR3 is TGTGCCAGCAGTCACAGGGGATTAAGCTCCTACAATGAGCAGTTCTTC. This codes for CASSHRGLSSYNEQFF.

CDR3 region: CASSQELGLSYNEQFF. DNA of the CDR3: TGCGCCAGCAGCCAAGAGTTGGGACTCTCCTACAATGAGCAGTTCTTC. The V and J genes are TRBV4-3 and TRBJ2-1; D perhaps matches TRBD2 (6 bases). The CDR3 extends over 16 amino acids. Germline lookup yields CDR1 LGHNA and CDR2 YSLEER. Trimming removed 0 bases at V and 0 bases at J, with 9 bases between.

The chain combines TRBV30 with TRBJ1-5; 8 bases line up with TRBD1. The CDR3 totals 14 residues. Per germline, CDR1 GTSNPN and CDR2 SVGIG (reference sequence). The J segment lost 6 bases and the V segment lost 0 bases, leaving 4 bases of the junction unmatched. The CDR3 is CAWSVDRGRQPQHF. The CDR3 DNA follows: TGTGCCTGGAGTGTAGACAGGGGACGTCAGCCCCAGCATTTT.

V is TRBV7-2 and J is TRBJ1-1; D unresolved. This CDR3 comprises 12 residues. CDR1 and CDR2 from the germline V gene are SGHTA and FQGNSA. The V and J ends lost 1 base and 6 bases respectively, with 6 bases between them. The chain's CDR3 is CASSLVFPEAFF. The CDR3 nucleotides are TGTGCCAGCAGCTTAGTGTTTCCTGAAGCTTTCTTT.

The J gene is TRBJ1-2, the V gene TRBV15; TRBD1 aligns across 7 bases. This CDR3 has 15 residues. V shed 3 bases and J 4 bases; nucleotides not matched to a gene: 8. CDR1 LNHNV and CDR2 YYDKDF come from the germline V gene (reference sequence). Written as DNA, the CDR3 is TGTGCCACCAGCAGGAGGACAGGCTTCGTCTATGGCTACACCTTC. It encodes CATSRRTGFVYGYTF.

V gene TRBV6-6 combines with J gene TRBJ2-2; D unclear. V shed 7 bases and J shed 2 bases, with 11 bases lying between them. This CDR3 has 14 amino acids. The germline V gene encodes CDR1 MNHNY and CDR2 SVGAGI (reference sequence). CDR3 amino acids: CASNKGRNTGELFF. CDR3 in DNA: TGTGCCAGCAATAAGGGCCGAAACACCGGGGAGCTGTTTTTT.

This chain uses TRBV4-3 with TRBJ2-7; 9 bases fit TRBD1. Germline CDR1 is LGHNA and CDR2 is YSLEER. V lost 1 base to trimming and J lost 6 bases; unmatched junction nucleotides: 7. CDR3 length: 15 amino acids. The chain's CDR3 is CASSQVADRGSEQYF. As DNA, the CDR3 is TGCGCCAGCAGCCAAGTGGCGGACAGGGGAAGCGAGCAGTACTTC.